Presented here are 18 T cell receptor beta chains from one specimen sequenced in a study of graft-versus-host responses after intestinal transplantation. Measured with immunoSEQ multiplex PCR; TCRdb has only the in-frame clones, and not every one. The data hold roughly 80,000 clones, with 80% to 95% observed a single time. Sequencing used PBMCs, obtained 98 days after intestinal transplantation. The receptors were gathered from a human patient who received an intestinal transplant, so some T cells may come from the graft donor.

The chain links TRBV5-5 to TRBJ1-5; a possible D gene is TRBD1 (5 bases). V was clipped by 4 bases and J by 5 bases, with 19 bases between them. Germline CDR1 reads SGHKS; CDR2 reads YYEKEE (reference sequence). The CDR3 contains 16 residues. The CDR3: CASSLGEDGADQPQHF. CDR3 coding DNA: TGTGCCAGCAGCCTGGGCGAAGACGGGGCAGATCAGCCCCAGCATTTT.

The table lists this clone with a count of one. The chain is built from TRBV19 and TRBJ2-7, with a possible D match to TRBD2 (6 bases). Deletions cut 1 base from V and 1 base from J, with 11 bases between. CDR3 length: 15 amino acids. In germline, CDR1 is LNHDA, CDR2 SQIVND (reference sequence). CDR3: CASSIGRGRSYEQYF. The CDR3 bases are TGTGCCAGTAGTATAGGACGGGGGAGATCCTACGAGCAGTACTTC.

The chain recombines TRBV27 with TRBJ2-7; D may correspond to TRBD1 or TRBD2 (5 bases each). Per germline, CDR1 MNHEY and CDR2 SMNVEV (reference sequence). Between the trimmed V and J ends, which lost 3 bases and 2 bases, there was a span of 8 bases. The CDR3 consists of 13 residues. CDR3: CASSFGAPYEQYF. The CDR3 coding sequence is TGTGCCAGCAGTTTCGGGGCCCCCTACGAGCAGTACTTC.

V and J are TRBV2 and TRBJ2-1, with TRBD1 matching over 8 bases. Unmatched junction bases numbered 5, after V lost 1 base and J lost 6 bases. Germline V gene sequence: CDR1 SNHLY, CDR2 FYNNEI. The CDR3 length is 15 residues. The CDR3 nucleotides read TGTGCCAGCAGTGAAGTGGACAGGGTGCTCAATGAGCAGTTCTTC. It translates to CASSEVDRVLNEQFF.

The rearrangement joins TRBV27 to TRBJ2-1; a weak D match, TRBD1 (6 bases). The CDR3 totals 13 residues. Between the trimmed V and J ends, which lost 10 bases and 7 bases, there was a span of 17 bases. Germline values: CDR1 MNHEY, CDR2 SMNVEV (reference sequence). CDR3 amino acids: CAISTGLRNEQFF. The CDR3 DNA follows: TGTGCCATTTCGACAGGCTTGAGGAATGAGCAGTTCTTC.

The V call is TRBV7-9, the J call TRBJ2-7; D call uncertain. CDR1 and CDR2 (germline): SEHNR, FQNEAQ (reference sequence). This CDR3 has 12 amino acids. Trimming cost V 3 bases and J 5 bases, with 8 bases left between them. The CDR3 sequence is CASSFAGHEQYF. The CDR3 coding sequence is TGTGCCAGCAGCTTCGCAGGACACGAGCAGTACTTC.

V and J are TRBV5-6 and TRBJ2-1, with D perhaps TRBD2 (5 bases). Germline V CDR1 and CDR2: SGHDT, YYEEEE. Between the trimmed V and J ends, which lost 4 bases and 0 bases, there was a span of 14 bases. This CDR3 region has 16 residues. The CDR3 here is CASSEYAEASYNEQFF. The CDR3 bases are TGTGCCAGCAGCGAGTATGCGGAGGCCTCCTACAATGAGCAGTTCTTC.

The V and J genes are TRBV28 and TRBJ2-3; D gene ambiguous. Trimming left V 1 base short and J 4 bases short, with 0 bases between. The length of the CDR3 is 11 residues. Germline V gives CDR1 MDHEN, CDR2 SYDVKM. The CDR3, as DNA: TGTGCCAGCAGTTTATCAGATACGCAGTATTTT. Translation gives CASSLSDTQYF.

This clone is a singleton in its sample. The rearrangement joins TRBV6-4 to TRBJ2-3, with 11 bases fitting TRBD2. V was pared by 0 bases and J by 5 bases, with 4 bases of the junction left unmatched. Germline V gene data show CDR1 as MRHNA and CDR2 as SNTAGT. The CDR3 covers 16 residues. CDR3 sequence reads: CASSDSIAGGRDTQYF. Here the CDR3 DNA reads TGTGCCAGCAGTGACTCAATAGCGGGAGGGAGAGATACGCAGTATTTT.

The chain employs TRBV9 and TRBJ1-2, with D perhaps matching TRBD1 (5 bases). The CDR3 is 14 amino acids. In germline, CDR1 is SGDLS, CDR2 YYNGEE. Trimming pared 1 base from V and 8 bases from J, leaving 15 bases between. The CDR3 DNA follows: TGTGCCAGCAGCGTAACCGACATGTCAGGGGGCTACACCTTC. Its translation is CASSVTDMSGGYTF.

The chain joins TRBV19 to TRBJ1-2; D remains unclear. The V gene's germline CDR1 is LNHDA and CDR2 SQIVND (reference sequence). Trimming took 4 bases from V and 6 from J, leaving 15 bases between them. CDR3 size: 14 residues. The DNA of the CDR3 is TGTGCCAGTAGTAACCCTCTCGGGATAGATGGCTACACCTTC. This encodes CASSNPLGIDGYTF. Full variable domain (rest looked up from reference TRBV19 and TRBJ1-2): DGGITQSPKYLFRKEGQNVTLSCEQNLNHDAMYWYRQDPGQGLRLIYYSQIVNDFQKGDIAEGYSVSREKKESFPLTVTSAQKNPTAFYLCASSNPLGIDGYTFGSGTRLTVV.

This sequence joins TRBV7-9 and TRBJ2-5, with D tentatively TRBD1 (6 bases). This CDR3 region has 14 residues. V shed 5 bases and J shed 4 bases, with 14 bases lying between them. In germline, CDR1 is SEHNR, CDR2 FQNEAQ (reference sequence). The CDR3: CASSPSGVRETQYF. In DNA, the CDR3 is TGTGCCAGCAGCCCCTCAGGGGTGAGAGAGACCCAGTACTTC.

This chain connects TRBV11-2 to TRBJ2-3, with TRBD1 as a possible D gene (5 bases). The CDR3 extends over 15 amino acids. The germline V gene encodes CDR1 SGHAT and CDR2 FQNNGV. Trimming removed 4 bases from V and 2 bases from J, with 13 bases in between. Here the CDR3 reads CASSSTVKHTDTQYF. The CDR3 nucleotides read TGTGCCAGCAGCTCGACAGTCAAACACACAGATACGCAGTATTTT. The whole variable domain, filled in from reference TRBV11-2 and TRBJ2-3, reads EAGVAQSPRYKIIEKRQSVAFWCNPISGHATLYWYQQILGQGPKLLIQFQNNGVVDDSQLPKDRFSAERLKGVDSTLKIQPAKLEDSAVYLCASSSTVKHTDTQYFGPGTRLTVL.

The rearrangement uses TRBV7-2 and TRBJ2-7; tentatively, D is TRBD1 (6 bases). The V end lost 4 bases, the J end lost 3 bases, and 10 bases lay between the germline ends. The CDR3 extends over 13 amino acids. Germline CDR1 reads SGHTA; CDR2 reads FQGNSA. The CDR3 loop is CASSSRTDYEQYF. As DNA, the CDR3 is TGTGCCAGCAGCTCCCGGACAGACTACGAGCAGTACTTC.

The chain is built from TRBV7-9 and TRBJ1-4, with D unclear. Trimming removed 1 base from V and 6 bases from J, with 9 bases in between. CDR1 is SEHNR and CDR2 is FQNEAQ in the germline V gene (reference sequence). The CDR3 has 14 amino acids. In DNA, the CDR3 is TGTGCCAGCAGCTTAGAAGGGTTTGATGAAAAACTGTTTTTT. Encoded protein: CASSLEGFDEKLFF.

The genes are TRBV4-1 and TRBJ1-1; no firm D call. This CDR3 region has 15 residues. The ends were cut back, 1 base at V and 0 bases at J, with 9 bases in the middle. Germline values: CDR1 MGHRA, CDR2 YSYEKL. The DNA for the CDR3 is TGCGCCAGCAGCCAAGCGGGCCCCATGAACACTGAAGCTTTCTTT. Translation gives CASSQAGPMNTEAFF.

The chain recombines TRBV6-5 with TRBJ2-3; no firm D call. Germline V gene data show CDR1 as MNHEY and CDR2 as SVGAGI. V was cut by 7 bases and J by 2 bases, with 7 bases left in between. The CDR3 extends over 12 amino acids. The CDR3 DNA reads as TGTGCCAGCAAGACTGTCACAGATACGCAGTATTTT. Translated, it gives CASKTVTDTQYF.

J is TRBJ2-3 and V is TRBV5-1, with D maybe TRBD1 (6 bases). Trimming left V 3 bases short and J 4 bases short, with 27 bases between. This CDR3 comprises 19 residues. The germline CDR1 and CDR2 sequences are SGHRS and YFSETQ. CDR3 coding DNA: TGCGCCAGCAGCTCCCGGTATCCAGGGAAAAGGGGGTTTGCAGATACGCAGTATTTT. It yields the protein CASSSRYPGKRGFADTQYF.